The 18 T cell receptor beta chains below were found in one sample sequenced in a study of CXCR3-negative and CXCR3-positive naive CD8 T cells. TRB cDNA libraries were made by UMI-labeled 5' RACE. TCRdb reprocessed the 5' RACE reads and keeps a single row for each CDR3 protein, giving no DNA. The sample totals about 39,000 distinct CDR3 sequences. The sample comprised naive CXCR3- CD8+ T cells from blood. Described subset: CD45RO-CCR7+CD27+CD95- naive CD8+ T cells lacking CXCR3 (TNR3-). The receptor source for this set is a human donor in good health. Some clones in this sample may be carry-over from other donors' samples.

The V call is TRBV7-9, the J call TRBJ2-1; no DNA is available, so the TRBD2 call from TCRdb remains unchecked. The length of the CDR3 is 15 residues. Germline values: CDR1 SEHNR, CDR2 FQNEAQ (reference sequence). The CDR3 spells CASSIRDSSYNEQFF.

The rearrangement joins TRBV7-9 to TRBJ1-1; TCRdb proposes TRBD1, but this gene call is untestable without DNA. Per germline, CDR1 SEHNR and CDR2 FQNEAQ (reference sequence). The CDR3 is 18 residues long. The CDR3: CASSGTARGESENTEAFF.

The rearrangement joins TRBV29-1 to TRBJ2-1; the TRBD1 assignment by TCRdb is unverifiable without DNA. CDR3 length: 17 amino acids. CDR1 is SQVTM and CDR2 is ANQGSEA in the germline V gene. CDR3: CSVHSGGGDPSYNEQFF.

CDR3 in amino acids: CASTPAWGLYEQYF. The chain combines TRBV6-6 with TRBJ2-7; TCRdb's assignment of TRBD1 cannot be checked, as there is no DNA. The germline V gene has CDR1 MNHNY and CDR2 SVGAGI (reference sequence). This CDR3 is built from 14 residues.

V gene TRBV20-1 combines with J gene TRBJ1-1. This CDR3 spans 14 amino acids. From germline, CDR1 is DFQATT and CDR2 SNEGSKA (reference sequence). This CDR3 is CSARTQGGRTRAFF.

The chain has TRBV12-3 or TRBV12-4 and TRBJ1-5; the D gene TCRdb calls, TRBD1, cannot be checked with no DNA. CDR3 length equals 14 residues. CDR3 loop: CASSPWGVEQPQHF.

The chain is built from TRBV12-3 or TRBV12-4 and TRBJ1-1. The CDR3 totals 18 residues. The CDR3 is CASSLSWDPMTRNTEAFF.

V usage is TRBV5-1 and J usage is TRBJ2-3. Germline CDR1 reads SGHRS; CDR2 reads YFSETQ. The CDR3 is 14 residues long. CDR3 residues: CASSLETFTDTQYF. Full variable domain (outside the CDR3, taken from reference TRBV5-1 and TRBJ2-3): KAGVTQTPRYLIKTRGQQVTLSCSPISGHRSVSWYQQTPGQGLQFLFEYFSETQRNKGNFPGRFSGRQFSNSRSEMNVSTLELGDSALYLCASSLETFTDTQYFGPGTRLTVL.

This chain joins TRBV24-1 and TRBJ2-1. Germline CDR1 is KGHDR and CDR2 is SFDVKD. The CDR3 totals 12 residues. CDR3: CATSDLNEEQFF.

CDR3: CASSLVGSSSNEQFF. This chain uses TRBV7-2 with TRBJ2-1; the TCRdb D gene call, TRBD2, has no DNA to confirm it. CDR3 length equals 15 residues. Germline loops: CDR1 SGHTA, CDR2 FQGNSA.

The rearrangement uses TRBV7-9 and TRBJ1-3. CDR1 SEHNR and CDR2 FQNEAQ come from the germline V gene (reference sequence). The CDR3 contains 13 residues. The CDR3 sequence is CASSLLSGNTIYF.

The rearrangement links TRBV6-5 to TRBJ2-5. The CDR3 spans 12 residues. CDR1 is MNHEY, CDR2 SVGAGI, per germline. The CDR3 region is CASSFSGETQYF.

The gene calls are TRBV10-3 and TRBJ2-7; TCRdb indicates TRBD1, and absent DNA this call remains unverified. The length of the CDR3 is 13 residues. The germline CDR1 and CDR2 sequences are ENHRY and SYGVKD. The chain's CDR3 is CAISPGTGGEQYF.

The rearrangement uses TRBV5-1 and TRBJ2-1; the TCRdb D gene call, TRBD2, has no DNA to confirm it. CDR3 length: 16 residues. CDR1 SGHRS and CDR2 YFSETQ come from the germline V gene. The CDR3 sequence is CASSIAGGSSYNEQFF.

The chain has TRBV5-5 and TRBJ2-5; the D gene TCRdb calls, TRBD1, cannot be checked with no DNA. This CDR3 is 14 amino acids long. CDR1 and CDR2 from the germline V gene are SGHKS and YYEKEE (reference sequence). The CDR3 spells CASSTRTGSETQYF.

This chain uses TRBV5-5 with TRBJ2-2; as DNA is missing, the TRBD1 call by TCRdb cannot be tested. The CDR3 is made up of 15 amino acids. Per germline, CDR1 SGHKS and CDR2 YYEKEE (reference sequence). CDR3 residues: CASSRDRGYTGELFF. The entire variable domain, with the rest obtained from reference TRBV5-5 and TRBJ2-2, is as follows: DAGVTQSPTHLIKTRGQQVTLRCSPISGHKSVSWYQQVLGQGPQFIFQYYEKEERGRGNFPDRFSARQFPNYSSELNVNALLLGDSALYLCASSRDRGYTGELFFGEGSRLTVL.

This chain uses TRBV9 with TRBJ1-2; there is no DNA to check the TCRdb D call of TRBD1. The CDR3 has 13 residues. The germline CDR1 and CDR2 sequences are SGDLS and YYNGEE. CDR3 loop: CASSGGQTYAYTF.

The chain carries TRBV27 and TRBJ2-5; the TCRdb D gene call, TRBD1, has no DNA to confirm it. Germline V lookup: CDR1 MNHEY, CDR2 SMNVEV (reference sequence). This CDR3 is 14 amino acids long. CDR3 loop: CASSLTGGQETQYF.